This T cell receptor beta chain was identified during a study of post-analysis software for immune sequencing data. Study context: Patients had relapsing-remitting, secondary progressive or progressive-relapsing multiple sclerosis; some lacked subtype. Notes on the study in general: Batch-mates among the samples co-clustered strongly by F measure. Controls had lower frequencies than patients of roughly five TRBV segments, which included TRBV5-6, TRBV5-1 and TRBV20-1. The normalized Chao1 diversity of multiple sclerosis patients was significantly lower than that of controls.

This CDR3 region has 16 residues. Trimming took 4 bases from V and 7 from J; bases not matched to a gene: 16. Germline CDR1 SGHKS, CDR2 YYEKEE (reference sequence). This clonotype was observed a few times. Its matching antigen is unknown. Sequencing libraries made from TCR beta cDNA carried unique molecular identifiers. TCRdb ran MiXCR on the PCR reads and lists one entry per CDR3 protein. The table lists 450,000 to 700,000 distinct CDR3 sequences, about 44% of them singletons. The gene calls are TRBV5-5 and TRBJ2-7; 8 bases align to TRBD1. The clonotype comes from a girl under 18 with multiple sclerosis. What was sequenced was blood. CDR3 nucleotide sequence: TGTGCCAGCAGCAACCTACCGGGACAGGCCCTGGGAGAGCAGTACTTC. Translating it yields CASSNLPGQALGEQYF.